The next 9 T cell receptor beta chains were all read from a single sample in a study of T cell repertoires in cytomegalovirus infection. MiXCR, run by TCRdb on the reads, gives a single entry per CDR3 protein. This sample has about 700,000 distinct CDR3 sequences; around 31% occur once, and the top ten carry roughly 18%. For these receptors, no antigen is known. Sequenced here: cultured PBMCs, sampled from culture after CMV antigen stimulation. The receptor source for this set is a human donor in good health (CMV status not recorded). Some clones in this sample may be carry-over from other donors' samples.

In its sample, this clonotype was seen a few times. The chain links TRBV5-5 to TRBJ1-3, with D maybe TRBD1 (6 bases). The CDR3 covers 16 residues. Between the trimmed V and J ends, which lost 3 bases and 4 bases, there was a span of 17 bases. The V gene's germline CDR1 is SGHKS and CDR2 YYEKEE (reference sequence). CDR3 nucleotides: TGTGCCAGCAGCTACCCACAGGGACTGGAGGGAAACACCATATATTTT. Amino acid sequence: CASSYPQGLEGNTIYF. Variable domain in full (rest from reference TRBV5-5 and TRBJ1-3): DAGVTQSPTHLIKTRGQQVTLRCSPISGHKSVSWYQQVLGQGPQFIFQYYEKEERGRGNFPDRFSARQFPNYSSELNVNALLLGDSALYLCASSYPQGLEGNTIYFGEGSWLTVV.

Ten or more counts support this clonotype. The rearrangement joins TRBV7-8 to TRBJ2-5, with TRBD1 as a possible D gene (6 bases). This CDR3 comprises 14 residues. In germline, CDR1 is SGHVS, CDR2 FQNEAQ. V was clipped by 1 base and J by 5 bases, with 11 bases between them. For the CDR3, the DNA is TGTGCCAGCAGCTTAGGGACAGCAATTGAGACCCAGTACTTC. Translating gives CASSLGTAIETQYF.

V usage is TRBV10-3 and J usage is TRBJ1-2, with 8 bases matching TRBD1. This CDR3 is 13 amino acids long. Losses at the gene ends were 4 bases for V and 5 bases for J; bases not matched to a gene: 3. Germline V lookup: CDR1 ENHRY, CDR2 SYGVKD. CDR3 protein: CAISATGGYGYTF. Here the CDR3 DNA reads TGTGCCATCAGTGCCACAGGGGGGTATGGCTACACCTTC.

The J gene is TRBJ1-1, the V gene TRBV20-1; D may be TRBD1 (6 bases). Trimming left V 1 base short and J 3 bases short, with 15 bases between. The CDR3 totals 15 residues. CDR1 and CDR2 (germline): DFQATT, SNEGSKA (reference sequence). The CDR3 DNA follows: TGCAGTGCTAGAGTTGGGGGCAGGCAGGACACTGAAGCTTTCTTT. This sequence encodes CSARVGGRQDTEAFF.

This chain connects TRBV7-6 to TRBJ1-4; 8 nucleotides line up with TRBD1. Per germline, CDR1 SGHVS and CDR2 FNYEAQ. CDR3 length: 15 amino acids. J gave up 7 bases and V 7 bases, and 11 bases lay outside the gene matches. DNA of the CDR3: TGTGCCAGCAACAAGGGGGACAGGACGGGTGAAAAACTGTTTTTT. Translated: CASNKGDRTGEKLFF.

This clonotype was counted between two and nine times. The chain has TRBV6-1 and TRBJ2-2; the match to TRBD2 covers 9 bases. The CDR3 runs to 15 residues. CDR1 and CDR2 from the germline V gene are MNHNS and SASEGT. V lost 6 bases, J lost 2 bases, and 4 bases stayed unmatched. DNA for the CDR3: TGTGCCAGCAGACGACTAGCGGAAAACACCGGGGAGCTGTTTTTT. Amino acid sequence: CASRRLAENTGELFF.

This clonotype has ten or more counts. The CDR3, as DNA: TGTGCCAGCAGTGTAATGAACACTGAAGCTTTCTTT. Translation: CASSVMNTEAFF. V usage is TRBV6-1 and J usage is TRBJ1-1; D is unresolved. The CDR3 is 12 amino acids. Trimming removed 4 bases at V and 0 bases at J, with 3 bases between. The germline gives CDR1 MNHNS, CDR2 SASEGT.

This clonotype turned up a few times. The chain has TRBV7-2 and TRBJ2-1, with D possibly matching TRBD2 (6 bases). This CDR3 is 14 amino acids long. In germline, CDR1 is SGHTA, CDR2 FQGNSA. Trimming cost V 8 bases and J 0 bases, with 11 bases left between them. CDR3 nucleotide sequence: TGTGCCAGCGGGGAGGCTACCTCCTACAATGAGCAGTTCTTC. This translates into CASGEATSYNEQFF.

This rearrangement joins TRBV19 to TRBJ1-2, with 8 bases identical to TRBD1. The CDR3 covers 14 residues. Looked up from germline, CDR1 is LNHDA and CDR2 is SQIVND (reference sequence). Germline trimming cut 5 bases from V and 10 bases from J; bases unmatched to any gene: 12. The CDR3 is CASSVPTGVPVYTF. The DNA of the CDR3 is TGTGCCAGTAGTGTCCCGACAGGGGTGCCTGTCTACACCTTC.